This entry is about one T cell receptor (beta chain). Its antigen is not known. The CDR3 totals 18 residues. Trimming cost V 2 bases and J 0 bases, with 21 bases left between them. This specimen belongs to a study of cytomegalovirus exposure and HLA in healthy donors. Overall study context: Earlier, some 200 million T cells were analyzed, and 95 million to 140 million unique TCR beta sequences were found among them. Early released data comprised 80 million or so unique TCRs from HLA-typed donors. The study's findings and limits: Earlier analysis yielded a pattern in which most TCR beta V segments were productive about 87% or about 30% of the time.

Primers for the PCR totalled 60 Vbeta and 13 Jbeta. Assay: immunoSEQ multiplex PCR; the TCRdb copy retains only in-frame clones and omits some. The data contain some 130,000 clones, approximately 80% of them seen just once; the ten biggest clones take up roughly 1.5%. The source material was PBMCs. The clonotype was recovered from a woman aged 18-29 years in good health and CMV-seronegative. The chain links TRBV5-7 to TRBJ2-7, with D possibly being TRBD1 (6 bases). TRBV5-7 is placed among ORFs of uncertain function. In DNA, the CDR3 is TGTGCCAGCAGCTTTGTTTCCTACAGGGCCTACTTCTCCTACGAGCAGTACTTC. Translating gives CASSFVSYRAYFSYEQYF.